The table lists the clone carrying this T cell receptor beta chain with a few counts. Antigen unknown. This sample was taken from a study of beta chain features in type 1 diabetes. The CDR3 runs to 14 residues. Trimming removed 6 bases from V and 7 bases from J; junction bases left unmatched: 7. Germline loops: CDR1 PRHDT, CDR2 FYEKMQ (reference sequence). Study conclusions and caveats: The study found moderately but significantly shorter TCRB CDR3s in all four CD4+ subsets of Type 1 diabetes patients.

Investigators reverse transcribed all isolated RNA, so they sequenced expressed TCRB transcripts. Repertoires were generated with immunoSEQ multiplex PCR, while TCRdb's copy carries only in-frame clones and drops some. The repertoire holds about 740,000 clones, around an eighth seen once, with approximately 0.021% in the top ten. This sequence originates from a man between 18 and 35 years old with type 1 diabetes. Sequenced: naive CD4+ T cells from blood. V and J are TRBV13 and TRBJ2-1, with 9 bases matching TRBD1. The CDR3 region has the DNA TGTGCCAGCAGGACATCCGGGACAGGGAATGAGCAGTTCTTC. Residues: CASRTSGTGNEQFF.